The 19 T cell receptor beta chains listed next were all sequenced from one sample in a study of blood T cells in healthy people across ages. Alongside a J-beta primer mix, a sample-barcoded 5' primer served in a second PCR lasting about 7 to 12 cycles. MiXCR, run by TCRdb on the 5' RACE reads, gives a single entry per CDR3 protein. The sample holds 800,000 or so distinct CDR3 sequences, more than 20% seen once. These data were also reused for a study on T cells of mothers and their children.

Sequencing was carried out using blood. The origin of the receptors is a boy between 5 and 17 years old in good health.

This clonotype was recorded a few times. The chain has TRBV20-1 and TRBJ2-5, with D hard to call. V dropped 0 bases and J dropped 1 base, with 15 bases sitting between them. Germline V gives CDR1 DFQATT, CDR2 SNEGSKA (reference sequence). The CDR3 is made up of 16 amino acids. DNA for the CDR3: TGCAGTGCTAGAGATTCGGCGATCCGGATCCAAGAGACCCAGTACTTC. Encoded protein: CSARDSAIRIQETQYF.

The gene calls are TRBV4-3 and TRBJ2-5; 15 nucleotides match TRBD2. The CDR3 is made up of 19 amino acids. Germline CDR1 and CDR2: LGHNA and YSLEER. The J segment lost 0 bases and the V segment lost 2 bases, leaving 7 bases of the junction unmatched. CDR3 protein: CASSQLAGTSGGYQETQYF. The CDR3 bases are TGCGCCAGCAGCCAACTGGCCGGGACTAGCGGGGGGTACCAAGAGACCCAGTACTTC.

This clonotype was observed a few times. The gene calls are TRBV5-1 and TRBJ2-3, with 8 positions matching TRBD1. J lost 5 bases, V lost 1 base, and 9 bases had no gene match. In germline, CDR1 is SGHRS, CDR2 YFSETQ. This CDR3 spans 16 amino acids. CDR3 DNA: TGCGCCAGCAGCTTGCCGACAGGGGCGTCTATAGATACGCAGTATTTT. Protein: CASSLPTGASIDTQYF.

Here the CDR3 reads CASSTGERNIQYF. CDR3 nucleotides: TGTGCCAGCAGTACAGGGGAGAGAAACATTCAGTACTTC. This sequence joins TRBV12-3 or TRBV12-4 and TRBJ2-4; 7 positions match TRBD1. The ends lost 5 bases at V and 6 bases at J; junction bases unmatched: 4. CDR3 size: 13 residues.

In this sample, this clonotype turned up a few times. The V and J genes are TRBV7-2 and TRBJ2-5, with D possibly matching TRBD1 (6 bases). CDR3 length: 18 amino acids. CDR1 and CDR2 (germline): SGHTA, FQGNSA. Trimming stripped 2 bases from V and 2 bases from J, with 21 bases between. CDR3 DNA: TGTGCCAGCAGCTTAACGTCCTCCGGGACACAACTACAAGAGACCCAGTACTTC. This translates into CASSLTSSGTQLQETQYF.

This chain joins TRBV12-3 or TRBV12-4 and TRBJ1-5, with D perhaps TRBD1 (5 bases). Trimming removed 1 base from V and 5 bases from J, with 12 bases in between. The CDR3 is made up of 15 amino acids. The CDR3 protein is CASSLDSRVDQPQHF. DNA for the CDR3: TGTGCCAGCAGTTTAGATTCCAGGGTAGATCAGCCCCAGCATTTT.

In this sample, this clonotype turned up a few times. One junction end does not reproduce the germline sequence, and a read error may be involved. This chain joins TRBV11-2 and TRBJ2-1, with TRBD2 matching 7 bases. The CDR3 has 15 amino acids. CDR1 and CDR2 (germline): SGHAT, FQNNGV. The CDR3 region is CASSVDRDYYNEQFF. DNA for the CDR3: TGTGCCAGCAGCGTAGACCGGGACTACTACAATGAGCAGTTCTTC.

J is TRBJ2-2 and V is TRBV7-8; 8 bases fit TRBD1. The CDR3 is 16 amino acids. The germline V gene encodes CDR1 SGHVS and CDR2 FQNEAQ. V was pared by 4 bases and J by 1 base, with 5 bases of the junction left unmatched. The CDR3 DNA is TGTGCCAGCAGCTATACCGGGACAGGGAACACCGGGGAGCTGTTTTTT. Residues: CASSYTGTGNTGELFF. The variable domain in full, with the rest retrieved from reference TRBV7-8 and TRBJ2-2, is GAGVSQSPRYKVAKRGQDVALRCDPISGHVSLFWYQQALGQGPEFLTYFQNEAQLDKSGLPSDRFFAERPEGSVSTLKIQRTQQEDSAVYLCASSYTGTGNTGELFFGEGSRLTVL.

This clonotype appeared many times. The CDR3 region has the DNA TGCAGCGCCCAAGGGGACAGTGGCTTTGAGCAGTTCTTC. Translated, it gives CSAQGDSGFEQFF. The chain combines TRBV29-1 with TRBJ2-1, with TRBD1 matching over 7 bases. V lost 7 bases to trimming and J lost 9 bases; unmatched junction nucleotides: 12. Germline CDR1 and CDR2: SQVTM and ANQGSEA. The CDR3 spans 13 residues.

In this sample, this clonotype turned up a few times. CDR3 in amino acids: CASSMNWGQETQYF. DNA of the CDR3: TGTGCCAGTAGTATGAATTGGGGGCAAGAGACCCAGTACTTC. The chain carries TRBV19 and TRBJ2-5; either TRBD1 or TRBD2 may supply D (5 bases each). The ends were cut back, 3 bases at V and 2 bases at J, with 10 bases in the middle. The CDR3 is 14 residues long. Germline V gene lookup returns CDR1 LNHDA and CDR2 SQIVND (reference sequence).

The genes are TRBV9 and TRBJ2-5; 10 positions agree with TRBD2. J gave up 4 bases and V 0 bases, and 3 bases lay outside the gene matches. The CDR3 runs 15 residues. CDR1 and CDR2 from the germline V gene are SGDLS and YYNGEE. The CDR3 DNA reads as TGTGCCAGCAGCGTAGGAGGACTAGCGGTAGAGACCCAGTACTTC. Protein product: CASSVGGLAVETQYF.

CDR3 bases: TGCGCCAGCAGCTTAGCAACCCTGGGTACAGGGGAGGCGTATACGCAGTATTTT. This translates into CASSLATLGTGEAYTQYF. This sequence joins TRBV5-1 and TRBJ2-3; the D gene is possibly TRBD1 (7 bases). Germline CDR1 and CDR2: SGHRS and YFSETQ. V lost 2 bases to trimming and J lost 7 bases, with 26 bases between them. CDR3 length equals 18 residues.

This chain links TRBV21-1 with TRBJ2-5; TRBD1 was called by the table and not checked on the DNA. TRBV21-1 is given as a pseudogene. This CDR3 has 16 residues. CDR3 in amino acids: CASSRPSDRNQETQYF. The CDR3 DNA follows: TGTGCCAGCAGCCGCCCCAGCGACAGGAACCAAGAGACCCAGTACTTC.

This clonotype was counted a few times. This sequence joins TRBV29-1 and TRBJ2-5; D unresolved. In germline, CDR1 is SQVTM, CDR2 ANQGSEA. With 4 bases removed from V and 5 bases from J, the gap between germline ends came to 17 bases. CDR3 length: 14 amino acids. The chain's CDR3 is CSVVDRSFGETQYF. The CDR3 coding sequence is TGCAGCGTTGTGGATCGGTCCTTTGGGGAGACCCAGTACTTC.

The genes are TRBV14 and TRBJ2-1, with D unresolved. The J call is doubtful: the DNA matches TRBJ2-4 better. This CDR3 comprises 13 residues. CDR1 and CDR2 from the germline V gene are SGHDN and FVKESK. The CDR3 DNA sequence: TGTGCCAGCAGCCAAGGACTGATTGAGGCTCAGTACTTC. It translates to CASSQGLIEAQYF.

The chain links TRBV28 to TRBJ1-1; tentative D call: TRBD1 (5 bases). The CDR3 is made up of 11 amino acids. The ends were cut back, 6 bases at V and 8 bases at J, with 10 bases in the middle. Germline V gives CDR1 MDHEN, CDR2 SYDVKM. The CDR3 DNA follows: TGTGCCAGCAGCAGGGCTCCCGAAGCTTTCTTT. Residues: CASSRAPEAFF.

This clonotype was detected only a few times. CDR3 in DNA: TGCAGTGCCAGCGGGGCCGAGAGTGGAACCTACGAGCAGTACTTC. This codes for CSASGAESGTYEQYF. This rearrangement joins TRBV20-1 to TRBJ2-7; 7 bases align to TRBD2. Per the germline V gene, CDR1 is DFQATT and CDR2 is SNEGSKA (reference sequence). The V gene end was trimmed by 6 bases and the J gene end by 2 bases; junction bases not matched to a gene: 13. This CDR3 spans 15 amino acids.

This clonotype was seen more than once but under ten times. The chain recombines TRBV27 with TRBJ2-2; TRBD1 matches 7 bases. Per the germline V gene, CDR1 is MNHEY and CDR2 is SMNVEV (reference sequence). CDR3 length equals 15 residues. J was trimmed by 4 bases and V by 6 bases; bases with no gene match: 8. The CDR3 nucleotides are TGTGCCAGCAGAAGGCAGGGGGTAATCACCGGGGAGCTGTTTTTT. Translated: CASRRQGVITGELFF.

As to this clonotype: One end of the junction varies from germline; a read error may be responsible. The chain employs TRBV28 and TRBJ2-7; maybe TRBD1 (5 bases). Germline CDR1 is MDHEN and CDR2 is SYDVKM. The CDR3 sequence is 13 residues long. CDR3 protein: CASSLGQGLGGWF. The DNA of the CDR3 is TGTGCCAGCAGTTTGGGGCAGGGTTTAGGCGGTTGGTTC. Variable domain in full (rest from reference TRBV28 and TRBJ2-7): DVKVTQSSRYLVKRTGEKVFLECVQDMDHENMFWYRQDPGLGLRLIYFSYDVKMKEKGDIPEGYSVSREKKERFSLILESASTNQTSMYLCASSLGQGLGGWFGPGTRLTVT.